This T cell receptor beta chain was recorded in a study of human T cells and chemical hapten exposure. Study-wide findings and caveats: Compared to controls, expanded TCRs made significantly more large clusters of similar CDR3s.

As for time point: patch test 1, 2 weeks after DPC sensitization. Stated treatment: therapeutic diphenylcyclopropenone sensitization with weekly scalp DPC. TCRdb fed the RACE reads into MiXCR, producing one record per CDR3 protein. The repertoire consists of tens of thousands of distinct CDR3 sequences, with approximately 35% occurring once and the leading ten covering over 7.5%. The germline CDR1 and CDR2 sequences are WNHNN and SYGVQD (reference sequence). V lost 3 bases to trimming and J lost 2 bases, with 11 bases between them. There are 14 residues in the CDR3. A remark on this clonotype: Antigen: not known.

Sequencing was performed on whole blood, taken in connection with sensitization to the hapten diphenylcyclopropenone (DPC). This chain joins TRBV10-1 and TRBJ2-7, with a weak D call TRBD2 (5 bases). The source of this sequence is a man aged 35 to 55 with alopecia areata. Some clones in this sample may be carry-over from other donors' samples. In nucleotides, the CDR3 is TGCGCCAGCAGTGATACTAACGGGGCCTACGAGCAGTACTTC. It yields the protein CASSDTNGAYEQYF.